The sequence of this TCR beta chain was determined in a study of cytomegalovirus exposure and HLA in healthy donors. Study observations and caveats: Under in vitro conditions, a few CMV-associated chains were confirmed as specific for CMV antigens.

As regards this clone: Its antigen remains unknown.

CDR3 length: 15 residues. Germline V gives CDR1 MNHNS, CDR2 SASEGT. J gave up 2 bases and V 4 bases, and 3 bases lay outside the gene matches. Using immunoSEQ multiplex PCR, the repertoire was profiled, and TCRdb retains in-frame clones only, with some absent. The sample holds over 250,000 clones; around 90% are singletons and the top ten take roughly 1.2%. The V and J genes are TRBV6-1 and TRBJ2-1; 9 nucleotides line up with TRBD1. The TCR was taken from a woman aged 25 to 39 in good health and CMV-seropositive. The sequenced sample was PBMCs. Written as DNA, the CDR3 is TGTGCCAGCAGTGTTGGACAGGGGACCTACAATGAGCAGTTCTTC. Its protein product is CASSVGQGTYNEQFF.